The next 2 T cell receptor beta chains were all read from a single sample in a study of blood T cells in healthy people across ages. A second PCR of 7 to 11 cycles used a sample-barcoded 5' primer and a J-beta primer mix. TCRdb called the 5' RACE reads again in MiXCR, with one record for every CDR3 protein. Of 700,000 to 1,000,000 distinct CDR3 sequences detected, 44% appear once; the ten largest clones hold under 20%. The sample comprised blood. The origin of the receptors is a man aged 60-69 years in good health.

This clonotype was detected many times. V usage is TRBV20-1 and J usage is TRBJ2-4; a possible D gene is TRBD2 (6 bases). CDR1 and CDR2 (germline): DFQATT, SNEGSKA (reference sequence). The CDR3 covers 15 residues. Trimming left V 2 bases short and J 0 bases short, with 11 bases between. CDR3 loop: CSARQTRLAKNIQYF. In DNA form, the CDR3 reads TGCAGTGCTAGACAGACTAGATTAGCCAAAAACATTCAGTACTTC.

This clonotype was counted only a few times. The CDR3 loop is CSAKTGGGNEKLFF. The DNA for the CDR3 is TGCAGTGCCAAAACGGGCGGGGGGAATGAAAAACTGTTTTTT. The chain uses TRBV20-1 and TRBJ1-4; tentatively, D is TRBD1 (5 bases). Germline CDR1 DFQATT, CDR2 SNEGSKA (reference sequence). The CDR3 is 14 amino acids. Trimming stripped 6 bases from V and 5 bases from J, with 16 bases between.